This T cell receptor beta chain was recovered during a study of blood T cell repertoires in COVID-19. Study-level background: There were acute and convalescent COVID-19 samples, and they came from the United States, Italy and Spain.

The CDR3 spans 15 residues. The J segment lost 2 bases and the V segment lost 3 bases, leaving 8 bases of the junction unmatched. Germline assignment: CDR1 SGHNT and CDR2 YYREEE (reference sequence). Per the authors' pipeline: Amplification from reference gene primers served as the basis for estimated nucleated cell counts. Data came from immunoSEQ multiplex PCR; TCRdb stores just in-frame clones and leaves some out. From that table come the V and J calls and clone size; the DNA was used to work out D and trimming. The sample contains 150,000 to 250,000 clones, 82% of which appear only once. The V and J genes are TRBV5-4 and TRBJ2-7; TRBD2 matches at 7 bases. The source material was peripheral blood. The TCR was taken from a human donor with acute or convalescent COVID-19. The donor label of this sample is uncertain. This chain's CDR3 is CASSSRSGITYEQYF. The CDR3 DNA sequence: TGTGCCAGCAGCTCCCGGAGCGGGATAACCTACGAGCAGTACTTC.